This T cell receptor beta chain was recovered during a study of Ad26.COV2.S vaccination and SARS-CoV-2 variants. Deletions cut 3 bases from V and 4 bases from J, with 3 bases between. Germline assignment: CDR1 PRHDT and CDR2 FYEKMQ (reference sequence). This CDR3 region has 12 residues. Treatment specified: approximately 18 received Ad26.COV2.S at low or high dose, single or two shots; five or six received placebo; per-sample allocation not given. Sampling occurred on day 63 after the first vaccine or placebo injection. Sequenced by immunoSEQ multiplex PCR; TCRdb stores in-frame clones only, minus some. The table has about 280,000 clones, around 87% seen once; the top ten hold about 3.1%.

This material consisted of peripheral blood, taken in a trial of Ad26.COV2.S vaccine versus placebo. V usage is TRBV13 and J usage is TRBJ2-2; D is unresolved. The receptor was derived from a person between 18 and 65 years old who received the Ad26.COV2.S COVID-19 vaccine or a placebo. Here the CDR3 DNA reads TGTGCCAGCAGCTTTGGCACCGGGGAGCTGTTTTTT. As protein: CASSFGTGELFF.